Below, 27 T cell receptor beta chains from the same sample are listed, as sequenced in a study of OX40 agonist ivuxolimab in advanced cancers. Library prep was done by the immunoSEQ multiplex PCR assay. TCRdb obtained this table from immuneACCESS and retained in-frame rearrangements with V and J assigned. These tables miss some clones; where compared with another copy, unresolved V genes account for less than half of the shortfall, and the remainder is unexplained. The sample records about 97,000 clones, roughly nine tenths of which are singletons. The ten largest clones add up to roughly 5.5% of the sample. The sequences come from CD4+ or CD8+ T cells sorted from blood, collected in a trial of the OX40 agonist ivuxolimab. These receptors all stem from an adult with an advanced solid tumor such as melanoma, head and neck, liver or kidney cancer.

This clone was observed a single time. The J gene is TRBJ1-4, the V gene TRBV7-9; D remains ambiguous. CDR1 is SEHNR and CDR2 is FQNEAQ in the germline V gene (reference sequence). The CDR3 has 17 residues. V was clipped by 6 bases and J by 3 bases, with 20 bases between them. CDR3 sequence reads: CASSLGFLGLANEKLFF. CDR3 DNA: TGTGCCAGCAGTCTTGGATTCTTGGGTTTAGCTAATGAAAAACTGTTTTTT.

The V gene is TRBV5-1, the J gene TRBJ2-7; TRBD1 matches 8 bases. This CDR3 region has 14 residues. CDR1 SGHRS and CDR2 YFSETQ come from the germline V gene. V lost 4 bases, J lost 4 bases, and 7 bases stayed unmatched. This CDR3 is CASSPGQGAYEQYF. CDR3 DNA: TGCGCCAGCAGCCCAGGACAGGGTGCTTACGAGCAGTACTTC.

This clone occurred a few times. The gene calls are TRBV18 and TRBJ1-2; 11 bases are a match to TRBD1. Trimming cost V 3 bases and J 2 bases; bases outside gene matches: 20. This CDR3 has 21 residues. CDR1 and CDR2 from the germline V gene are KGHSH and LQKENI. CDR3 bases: TGTGCCAGCTCACCCACCCAACACAACCCGGGACAGGGGGACCTCAACTATGGCTACACCTTC. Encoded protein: CASSPTQHNPGQGDLNYGYTF. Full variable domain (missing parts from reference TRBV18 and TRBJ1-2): NAGVMQNPRHLVRRRGQEARLRCSPMKGHSHVYWYRQLPEEGLKFMVYLQKENIIDESGMPKERFSAEFPKEGPSILRIQQVVRGDSAAYFCASSPTQHNPGQGDLNYGYTFGSGTRLTVV.

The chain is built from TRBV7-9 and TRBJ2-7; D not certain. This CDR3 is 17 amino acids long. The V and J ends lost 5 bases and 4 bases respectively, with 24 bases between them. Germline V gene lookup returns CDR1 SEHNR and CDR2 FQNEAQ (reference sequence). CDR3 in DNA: TGTGCCAGCAGCCCTGCCCCTCCCAGGTCCCGCTTTTACGAGCAGTACTTC. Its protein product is CASSPAPPRSRFYEQYF.

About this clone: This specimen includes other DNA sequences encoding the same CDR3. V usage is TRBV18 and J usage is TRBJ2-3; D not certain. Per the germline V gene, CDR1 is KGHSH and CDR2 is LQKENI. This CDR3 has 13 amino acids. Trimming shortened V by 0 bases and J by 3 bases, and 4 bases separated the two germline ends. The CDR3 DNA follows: TGTGCCAGCTCACCACCGGGGACAGATACGCAGTATTTT. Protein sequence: CASSPPGTDTQYF.

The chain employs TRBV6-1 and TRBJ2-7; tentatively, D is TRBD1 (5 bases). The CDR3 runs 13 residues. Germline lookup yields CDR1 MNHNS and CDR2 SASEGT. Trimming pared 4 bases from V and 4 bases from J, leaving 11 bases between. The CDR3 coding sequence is TGTGCCAGCAGTGTTACCTCAGGGTACGAGCAGTACTTC. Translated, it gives CASSVTSGYEQYF.

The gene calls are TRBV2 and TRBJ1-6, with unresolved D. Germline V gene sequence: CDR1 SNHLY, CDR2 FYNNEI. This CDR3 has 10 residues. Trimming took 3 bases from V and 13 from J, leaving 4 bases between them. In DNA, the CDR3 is TGTGCCAGCAGTGAGGGCCCCCTCCACTTT. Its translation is CASSEGPLHF. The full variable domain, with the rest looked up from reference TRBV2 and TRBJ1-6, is EPEVTQTPSHQVTQMGQEVILRCVPISNHLYFYWYRQILGQKVEFLVSFYNNEISEKSEIFDDQFSVERPDGSNFTLKIRSTKLEDSAMYFCASSEGPLHFGNGTRLTVT.

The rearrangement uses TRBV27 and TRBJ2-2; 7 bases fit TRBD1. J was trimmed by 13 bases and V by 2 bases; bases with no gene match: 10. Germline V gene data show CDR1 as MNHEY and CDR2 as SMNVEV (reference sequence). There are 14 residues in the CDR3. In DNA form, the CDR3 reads TGTGCCAGCAGTTTAACCGAGACAGGGAATGGGCTGTTTTTT. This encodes CASSLTETGNGLFF.

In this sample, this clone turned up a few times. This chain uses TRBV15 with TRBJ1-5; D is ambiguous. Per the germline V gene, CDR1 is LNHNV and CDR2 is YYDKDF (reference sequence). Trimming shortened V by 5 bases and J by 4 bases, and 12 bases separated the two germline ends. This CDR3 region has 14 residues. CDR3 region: CATSPGGRNQPQHF. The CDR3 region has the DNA TGTGCCACCAGCCCAGGAGGCAGAAATCAGCCCCAGCATTTT.

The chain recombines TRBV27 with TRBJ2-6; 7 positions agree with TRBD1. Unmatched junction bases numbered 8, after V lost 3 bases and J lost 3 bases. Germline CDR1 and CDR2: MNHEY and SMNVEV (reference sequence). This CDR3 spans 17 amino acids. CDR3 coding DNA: TGTGCCAGCAGTTTTAGGACAGGAATGATTGGGGCCAACGTCCTGACTTTC. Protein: CASSFRTGMIGANVLTF.

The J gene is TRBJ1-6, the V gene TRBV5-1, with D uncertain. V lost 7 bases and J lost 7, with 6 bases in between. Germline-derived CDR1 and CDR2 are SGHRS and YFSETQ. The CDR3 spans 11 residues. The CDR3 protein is CASGVNSPLHF. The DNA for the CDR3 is TGCGCCAGCGGAGTAAATTCACCCCTCCACTTT.

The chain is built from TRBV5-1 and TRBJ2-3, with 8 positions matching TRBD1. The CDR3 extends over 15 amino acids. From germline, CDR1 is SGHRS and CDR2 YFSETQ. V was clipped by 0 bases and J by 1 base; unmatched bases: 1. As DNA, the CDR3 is TGCGCCAGCAGCTTGGGGGGACAGGGCACAGATACGCAGTATTTT. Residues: CASSLGGQGTDTQYF.

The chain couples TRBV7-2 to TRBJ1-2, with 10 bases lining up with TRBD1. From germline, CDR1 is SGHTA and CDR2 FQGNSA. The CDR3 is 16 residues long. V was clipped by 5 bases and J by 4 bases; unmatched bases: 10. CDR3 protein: CASSPRQGAWVYGYTF. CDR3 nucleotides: TGTGCCAGCAGCCCACGACAGGGGGCGTGGGTCTATGGCTACACCTTC. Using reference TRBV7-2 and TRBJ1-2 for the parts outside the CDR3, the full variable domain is GAGVSQSPSNKVTEKGKDVELRCDPISGHTALYWYRQSLGQGLEFLIYFQGNSAPDKSGLPSDRFSAERTGGSVSTLTIQRTQQEDSAVYLCASSPRQGAWVYGYTFGSGTRLTVV.

The CDR3, as DNA: TGTGCCAGCAGTTGGTCCGTTGGGAGCAATCAGCCCCAGCATTTT. This gives the protein CASSWSVGSNQPQHF. The chain couples TRBV27 to TRBJ1-5; D gene uncertain. Per germline, CDR1 MNHEY and CDR2 SMNVEV (reference sequence). V lost 4 bases and J lost 1, with 11 bases in between. The CDR3 has 15 amino acids.

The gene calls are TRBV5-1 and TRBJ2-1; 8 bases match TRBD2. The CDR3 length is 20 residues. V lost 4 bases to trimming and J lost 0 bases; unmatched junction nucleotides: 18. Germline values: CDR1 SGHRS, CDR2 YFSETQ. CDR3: CASSLRPDGRGPSSYNEQFF. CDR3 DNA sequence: TGCGCCAGCAGCCTACGCCCGGACGGGAGGGGACCAAGCTCCTACAATGAGCAGTTCTTC.

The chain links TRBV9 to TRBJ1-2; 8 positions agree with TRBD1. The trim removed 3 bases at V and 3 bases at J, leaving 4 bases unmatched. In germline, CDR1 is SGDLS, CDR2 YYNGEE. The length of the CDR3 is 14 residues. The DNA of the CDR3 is TGTGCCAGCAGCGCGACAGGGGAAGACTATGGCTACACCTTC. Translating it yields CASSATGEDYGYTF.

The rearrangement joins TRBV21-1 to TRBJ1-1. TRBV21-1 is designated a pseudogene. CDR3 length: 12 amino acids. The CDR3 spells CASSKGAGEAFF. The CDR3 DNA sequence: TGTGCCAGCAGCAAAGGGGCGGGTGAAGCTTTCTTT.

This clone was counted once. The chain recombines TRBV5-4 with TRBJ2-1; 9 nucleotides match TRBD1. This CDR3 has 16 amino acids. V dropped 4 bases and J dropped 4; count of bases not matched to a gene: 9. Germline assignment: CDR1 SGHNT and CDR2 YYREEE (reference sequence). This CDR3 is CASSPGGGTGYNEQFF. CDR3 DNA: TGTGCCAGCAGCCCTGGAGGGGGGACAGGGTACAATGAGCAGTTCTTC.

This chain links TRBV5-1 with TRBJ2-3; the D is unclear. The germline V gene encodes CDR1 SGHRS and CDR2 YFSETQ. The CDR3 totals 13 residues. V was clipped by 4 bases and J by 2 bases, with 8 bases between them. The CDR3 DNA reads TGCGCCAGCAGCATCCTCCCCACAGATACGCAGTATTTT. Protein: CASSILPTDTQYF.

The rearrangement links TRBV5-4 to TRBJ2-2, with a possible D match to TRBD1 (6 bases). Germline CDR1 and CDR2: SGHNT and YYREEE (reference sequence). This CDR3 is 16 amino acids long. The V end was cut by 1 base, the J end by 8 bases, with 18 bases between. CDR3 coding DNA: TGTGCCAGCAGCTTGCCCCTGGCAGGGGCGAGGGGGGAGCTGTTTTTT. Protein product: CASSLPLAGARGELFF.

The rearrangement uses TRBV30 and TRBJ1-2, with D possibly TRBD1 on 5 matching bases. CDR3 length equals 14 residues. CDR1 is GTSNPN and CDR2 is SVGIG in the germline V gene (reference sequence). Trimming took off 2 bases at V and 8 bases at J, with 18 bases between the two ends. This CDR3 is CAWSPLLGGSGYTF. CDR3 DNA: TGTGCCTGGAGTCCCCTCCTTGGGGGGTCCGGCTACACCTTC.

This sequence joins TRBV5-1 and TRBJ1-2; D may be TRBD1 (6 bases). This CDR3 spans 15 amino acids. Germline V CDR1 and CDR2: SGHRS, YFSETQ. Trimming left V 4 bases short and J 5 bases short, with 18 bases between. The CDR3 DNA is TGCGCCAGCAGCCTCACAGGGTCCCAAGGATATGGCTACACCTTC. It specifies CASSLTGSQGYGYTF.

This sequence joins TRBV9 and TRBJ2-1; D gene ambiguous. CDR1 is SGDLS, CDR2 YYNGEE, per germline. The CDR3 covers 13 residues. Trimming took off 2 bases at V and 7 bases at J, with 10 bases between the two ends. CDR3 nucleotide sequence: TGTGCCAGCAGCGTTGGTGGAGAGAATGAGCAGTTCTTC. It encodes CASSVGGENEQFF. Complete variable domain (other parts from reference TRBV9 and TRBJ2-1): DSGVTQTPKHLITATGQRVTLRCSPRSGDLSVYWYQQSLDQGLQFLIQYYNGEERAKGNILERFSAQQFPDLHSELNLSSLELGDSALYFCASSVGGENEQFFGPGTRLTVL.

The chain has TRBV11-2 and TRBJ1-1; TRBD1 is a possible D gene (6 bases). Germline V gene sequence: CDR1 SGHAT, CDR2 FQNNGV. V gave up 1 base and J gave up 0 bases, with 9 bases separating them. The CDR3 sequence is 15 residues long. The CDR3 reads CASSLVGGLNTEAFF. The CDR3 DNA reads TGTGCCAGCAGCTTAGTAGGGGGGTTGAACACTGAAGCTTTCTTT. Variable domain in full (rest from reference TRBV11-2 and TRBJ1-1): EAGVAQSPRYKIIEKRQSVAFWCNPISGHATLYWYQQILGQGPKLLIQFQNNGVVDDSQLPKDRFSAERLKGVDSTLKIQPAKLEDSAVYLCASSLVGGLNTEAFFGQGTRLTVV.

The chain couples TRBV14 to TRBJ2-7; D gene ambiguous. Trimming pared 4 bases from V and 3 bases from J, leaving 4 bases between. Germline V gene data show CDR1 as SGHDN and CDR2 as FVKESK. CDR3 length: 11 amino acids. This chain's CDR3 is CASSRYYEQYF. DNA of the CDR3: TGTGCCAGCAGCCGGTACTACGAGCAGTACTTC.

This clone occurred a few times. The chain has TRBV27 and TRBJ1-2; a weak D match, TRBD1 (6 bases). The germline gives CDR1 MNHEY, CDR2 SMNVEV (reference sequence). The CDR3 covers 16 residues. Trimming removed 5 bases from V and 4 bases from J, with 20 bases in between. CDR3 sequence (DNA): TGTGCCAGCAGTCCGGGGGGGGGACACCAATCCTATGGCTACACCTTC. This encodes CASSPGGGHQSYGYTF.

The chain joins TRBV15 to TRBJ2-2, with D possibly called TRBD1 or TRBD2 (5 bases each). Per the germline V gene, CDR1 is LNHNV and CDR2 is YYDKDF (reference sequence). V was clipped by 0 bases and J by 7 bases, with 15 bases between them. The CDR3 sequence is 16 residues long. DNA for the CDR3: TGTGCCACCAGCAGAGATACTAGGGGCGTAGGCGGGGAGCTGTTTTTT. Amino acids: CATSRDTRGVGGELFF.